The clone carrying this T cell receptor beta chain was seen more than once but under ten times. Its target is unknown. This entry belongs to a study of T cells after yellow fever vaccination. Findings and caveats of the study: The booster response re-showed most primary clones: more than 95% CD4, almost 90% CD8.

Germline V gene data show CDR1 as DFQATT and CDR2 as SNEGSKA (reference sequence). This CDR3 is 16 amino acids long. With V trimmed by 8 bases and J by 4 bases, 16 bases remained unmatched. Synthesis of TCR cDNA relied on 5'RACE template switching, which attached a universal primer site and UMIs. TCRdb called the 5' RACE reads again in MiXCR, with one record for every CDR3 protein. The sample lists around 610,000 distinct CDR3 sequences, 13% occurring once. This sample comprised PBMCs, obtained on the day of the yellow fever booster vaccination. The gene calls are TRBV20-1 and TRBJ1-5, with TRBD1 identical over 8 bases. The clonotype originates from a young man who received the YFV17D yellow fever vaccine. The CDR3 sequence: CSSPDRDEVANQPQHF. CDR3 bases: TGCAGTTCTCCGGACAGGGATGAAGTAGCAAATCAGCCCCAGCATTTT.